This T cell receptor (beta chain) was recovered during a study of blood T cells in healthy people across ages. The V and J ends lost 0 bases and 6 bases respectively, with 8 bases between them. The CDR3 has 12 residues. The V gene's germline CDR1 is DFQATT and CDR2 SNEGSKA (reference sequence). This clonotype was recorded a few times. PCR was performed a second time for about 7 to 12 cycles using a sample-barcoded 5' primer and a J-beta primer mix. TCRdb reprocessed the 5' RACE reads via MiXCR and lists one record per CDR3 protein. The table has 1.8 million or so distinct CDR3 sequences, approximately 39% seen once.

The specimen sequenced was blood. The V call is TRBV20-1, the J call TRBJ1-1; D remains unclear. This receptor was identified in a human donor in good health. The DNA of the CDR3 is TGCAGTGCTAGAGATGTAAATGCTGAAGCTTTCTTT. Residues: CSARDVNAEAFF.